This T cell receptor beta chain was sequenced in a study of blood T cells in healthy people across ages. PCR was performed a second time for about 6 to 11 cycles using a sample-barcoded 5' primer and a J-beta primer mix. TCRdb reprocessed the 5' RACE reads via MiXCR and lists one record per CDR3 protein. The sample carries about 800,000 distinct CDR3 sequences, roughly 50% recorded once. The sample comprised blood. The origin of this receptor is a man in his thirties or forties in good health.

CDR3: CASKLRGGEEKLFF. DNA for the CDR3: TGTGCCAGTAAACTCAGGGGTGGTGAAGAAAAACTGTTTTTT. This rearrangement joins TRBV27 to TRBJ1-4; the D gene is possibly TRBD1 (6 bases). V lost 9 bases, J lost 8 bases, and 19 bases lay in between. Germline values: CDR1 MNHEY, CDR2 SMNVEV (reference sequence). This CDR3 spans 14 amino acids. The entire variable domain, with the rest obtained from reference TRBV27 and TRBJ1-4, is as follows: EAQVTQNPRYLITVTGKKLTVTCSQNMNHEYMSWYRQDPGLGLRQIYYSMNVEVTDKGDVPEGYKVSRKEKRNFPLILESPSPNQTSLYFCASKLRGGEEKLFFGSGTQLSVL.